The subject of this entry is one T cell receptor beta chain. Some clones are missing from TCRdb's copy, which holds only in-frame ones; the method was immunoSEQ multiplex PCR. The table lists about 1 million clones, 75% of them singletons. These data are taken from a study of shared clonotypes between healthy human individuals. Trimming took off 8 bases at V and 5 bases at J, with 15 bases between the two ends. The CDR3 loop spans 13 amino acids. Germline assignment: CDR1 MNHNS and CDR2 SASEGT. The chain joins TRBV6-1 to TRBJ2-5; possible D gene TRBD2, 5 bases. Source material: memory CD4+ T cells sorted from blood. As for subset: CD45RA-negative fraction. The receptor's source is a man between 18 and 29 years old in good health. CDR3 residues: CASQRPGPETQYF. The CDR3 DNA is TGTGCCAGCCAGCGGCCAGGTCCTGAGACCCAGTACTTC.